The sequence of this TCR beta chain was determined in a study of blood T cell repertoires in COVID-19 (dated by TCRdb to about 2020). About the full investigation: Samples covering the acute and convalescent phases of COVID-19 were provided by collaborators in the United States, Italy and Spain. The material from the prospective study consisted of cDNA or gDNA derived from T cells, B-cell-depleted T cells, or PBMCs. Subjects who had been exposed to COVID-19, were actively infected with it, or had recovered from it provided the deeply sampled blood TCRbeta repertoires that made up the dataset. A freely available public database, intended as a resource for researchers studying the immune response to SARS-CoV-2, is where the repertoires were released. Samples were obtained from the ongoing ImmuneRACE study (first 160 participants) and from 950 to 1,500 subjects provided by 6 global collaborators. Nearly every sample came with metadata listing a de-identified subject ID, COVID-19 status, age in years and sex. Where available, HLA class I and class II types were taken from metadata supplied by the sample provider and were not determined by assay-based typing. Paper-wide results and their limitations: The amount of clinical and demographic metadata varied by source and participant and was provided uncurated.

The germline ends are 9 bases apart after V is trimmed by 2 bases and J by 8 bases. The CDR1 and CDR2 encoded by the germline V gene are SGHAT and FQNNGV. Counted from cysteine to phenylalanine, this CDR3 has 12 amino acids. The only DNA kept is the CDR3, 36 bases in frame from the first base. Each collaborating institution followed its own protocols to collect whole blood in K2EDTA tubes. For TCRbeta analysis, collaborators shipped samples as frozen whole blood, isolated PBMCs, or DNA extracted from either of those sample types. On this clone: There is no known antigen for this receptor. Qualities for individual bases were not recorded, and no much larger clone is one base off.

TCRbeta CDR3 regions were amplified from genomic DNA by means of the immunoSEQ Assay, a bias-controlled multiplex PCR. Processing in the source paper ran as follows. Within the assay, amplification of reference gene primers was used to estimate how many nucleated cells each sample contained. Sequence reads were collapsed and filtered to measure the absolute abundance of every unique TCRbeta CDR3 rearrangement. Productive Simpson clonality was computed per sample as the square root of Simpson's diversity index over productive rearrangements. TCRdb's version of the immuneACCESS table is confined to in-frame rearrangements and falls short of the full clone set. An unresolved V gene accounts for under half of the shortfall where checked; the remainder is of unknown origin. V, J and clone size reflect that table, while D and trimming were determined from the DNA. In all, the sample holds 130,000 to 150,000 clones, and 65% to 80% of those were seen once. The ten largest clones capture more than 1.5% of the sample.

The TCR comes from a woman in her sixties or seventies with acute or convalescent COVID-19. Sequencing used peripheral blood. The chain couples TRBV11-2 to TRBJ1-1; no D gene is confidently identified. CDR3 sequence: CASSLYSGEAFF. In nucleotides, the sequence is TGTGCCAGCAGCTTATATTCGGGGGAAGCTTTCTTT.